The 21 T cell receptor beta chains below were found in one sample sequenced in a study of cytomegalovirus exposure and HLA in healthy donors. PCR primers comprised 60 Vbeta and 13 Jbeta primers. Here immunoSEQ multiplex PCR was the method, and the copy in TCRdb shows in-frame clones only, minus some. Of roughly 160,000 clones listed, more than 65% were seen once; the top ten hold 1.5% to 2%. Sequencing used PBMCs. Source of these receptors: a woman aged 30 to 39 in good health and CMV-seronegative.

The CDR3 nucleotides are TGCGCCAGCAGCTTGGTTCAGGGATGGGAGCAGTACTTC. It specifies CASSLVQGWEQYF. The genes are TRBV5-1 and TRBJ2-7, with D perhaps TRBD1 (5 bases). Germline loops: CDR1 SGHRS, CDR2 YFSETQ. Trimming removed 0 bases at V and 7 bases at J, with 11 bases between. The CDR3 spans 13 residues.

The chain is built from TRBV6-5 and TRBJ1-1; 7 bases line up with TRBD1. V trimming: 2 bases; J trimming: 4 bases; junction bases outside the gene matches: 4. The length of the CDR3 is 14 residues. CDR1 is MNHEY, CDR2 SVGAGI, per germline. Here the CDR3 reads CASSYRSGGTEAFF. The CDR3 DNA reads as TGTGCCAGCAGTTACCGGTCAGGGGGCACTGAAGCTTTCTTT.

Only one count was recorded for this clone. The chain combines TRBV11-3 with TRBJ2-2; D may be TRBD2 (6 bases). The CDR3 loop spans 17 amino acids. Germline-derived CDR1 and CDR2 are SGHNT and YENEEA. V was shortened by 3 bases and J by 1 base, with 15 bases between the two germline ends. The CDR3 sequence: CASSFISGTRNTGELFF. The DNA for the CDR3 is TGTGCCAGCAGCTTTATTTCCGGGACTCGGAACACCGGGGAGCTGTTTTTT.

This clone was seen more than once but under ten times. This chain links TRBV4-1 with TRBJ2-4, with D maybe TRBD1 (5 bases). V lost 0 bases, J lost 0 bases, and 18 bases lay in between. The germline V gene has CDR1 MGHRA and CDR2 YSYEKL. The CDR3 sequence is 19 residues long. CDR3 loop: CASSQDFAGLGIAKNIQYF. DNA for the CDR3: TGCGCCAGCAGCCAAGATTTCGCAGGGTTGGGGATAGCCAAAAACATTCAGTACTTC.

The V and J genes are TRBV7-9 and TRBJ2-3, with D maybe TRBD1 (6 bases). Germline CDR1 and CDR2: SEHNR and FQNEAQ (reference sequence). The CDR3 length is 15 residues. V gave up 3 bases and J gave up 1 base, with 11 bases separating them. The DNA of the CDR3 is TGTGCCAGCAGCTTCCGGGACATTCGCACAGATACGCAGTATTTT. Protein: CASSFRDIRTDTQYF.

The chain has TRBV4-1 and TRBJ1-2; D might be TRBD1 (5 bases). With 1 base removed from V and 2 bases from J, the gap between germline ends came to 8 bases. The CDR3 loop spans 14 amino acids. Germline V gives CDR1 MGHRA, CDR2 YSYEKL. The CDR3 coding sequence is TGCGCCAGCAGCCAAGTAGACAGAAACTATGGCTACACCTTC. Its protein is CASSQVDRNYGYTF.

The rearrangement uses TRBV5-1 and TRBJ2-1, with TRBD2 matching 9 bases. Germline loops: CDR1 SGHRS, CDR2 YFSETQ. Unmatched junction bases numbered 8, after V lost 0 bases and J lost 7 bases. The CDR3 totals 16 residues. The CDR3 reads CASSLDLRGGWNEQFF. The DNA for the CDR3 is TGCGCCAGCAGCTTGGATCTGCGGGGGGGGTGGAATGAGCAGTTCTTC.

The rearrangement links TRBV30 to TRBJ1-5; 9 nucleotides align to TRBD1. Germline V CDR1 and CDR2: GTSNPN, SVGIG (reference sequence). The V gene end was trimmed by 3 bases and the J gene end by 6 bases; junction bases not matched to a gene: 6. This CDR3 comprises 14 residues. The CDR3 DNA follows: TGTGCCTGGAGCCGGGACAGGGTCCCTCAGCCCCAGCATTTT. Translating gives CAWSRDRVPQPQHF.

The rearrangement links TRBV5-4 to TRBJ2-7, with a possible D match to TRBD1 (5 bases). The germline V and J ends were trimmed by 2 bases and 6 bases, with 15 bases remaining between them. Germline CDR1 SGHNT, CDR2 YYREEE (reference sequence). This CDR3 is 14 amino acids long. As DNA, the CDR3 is TGTGCCAGCAGCTTCACCTCGGACATTTCCGAGCAGTACTTC. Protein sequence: CASSFTSDISEQYF. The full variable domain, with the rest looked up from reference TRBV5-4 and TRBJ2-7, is ETGVTQSPTHLIKTRGQQVTLRCSSQSGHNTVSWYQQALGQGPQFIFQYYREEENGRGNFPPRFSGLQFPNYSSELNVNALELDDSALYLCASSFTSDISEQYFGPGTRLTVT.

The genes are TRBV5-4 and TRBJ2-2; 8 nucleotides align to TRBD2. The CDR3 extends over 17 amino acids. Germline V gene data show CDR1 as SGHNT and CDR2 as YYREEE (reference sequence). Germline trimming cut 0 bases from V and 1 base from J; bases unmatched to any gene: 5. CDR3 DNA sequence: TGTGCCAGCAGCTTGGATAATAGCGGGGTGAACACCGGGGAGCTGTTTTTT. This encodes CASSLDNSGVNTGELFF.

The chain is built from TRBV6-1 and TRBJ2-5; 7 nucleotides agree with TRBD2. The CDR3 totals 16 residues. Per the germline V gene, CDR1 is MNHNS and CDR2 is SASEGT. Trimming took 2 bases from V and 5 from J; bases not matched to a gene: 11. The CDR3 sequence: CASSEWFGGGWETQYF. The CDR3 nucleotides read TGTGCCAGCAGTGAATGGTTCGGGGGAGGGTGGGAGACCCAGTACTTC.

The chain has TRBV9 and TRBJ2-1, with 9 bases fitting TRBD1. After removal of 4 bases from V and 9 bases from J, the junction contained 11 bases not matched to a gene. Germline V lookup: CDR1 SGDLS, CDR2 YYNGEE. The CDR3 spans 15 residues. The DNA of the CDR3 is TGTGCCAGCAGCACTACCGGGACAGGGTACGGTGAGCAGTTCTTC. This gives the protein CASSTTGTGYGEQFF.

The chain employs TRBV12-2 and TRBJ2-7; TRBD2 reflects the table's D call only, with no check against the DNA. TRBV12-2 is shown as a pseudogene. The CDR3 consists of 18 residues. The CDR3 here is CASRLDGTSGPLTYEQYF. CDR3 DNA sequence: TGTGCAAGTCGCTTAGATGGTACTAGCGGGCCTCTAACCTACGAGCAGTACTTC.

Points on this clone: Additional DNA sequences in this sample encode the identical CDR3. CDR3 in DNA: TGTGCCAGCAGCGTAGGAGGTTTTAGCAATCAGCCCCAGCATTTT. As protein: CASSVGGFSNQPQHF. V usage is TRBV9 and J usage is TRBJ1-5, with D unclear. The CDR3 contains 15 residues. In germline, CDR1 is SGDLS, CDR2 YYNGEE. Trimming stripped 0 bases from V and 0 bases from J, with 7 bases between.

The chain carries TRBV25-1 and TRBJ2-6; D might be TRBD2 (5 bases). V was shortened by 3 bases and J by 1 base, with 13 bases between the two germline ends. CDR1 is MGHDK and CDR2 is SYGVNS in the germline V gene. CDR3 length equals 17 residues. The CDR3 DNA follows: TGTGCCAGCAGTGACCCTCCCCGAGGGTCTGGGGCCAACGTCCTGACTTTC. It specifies CASSDPPRGSGANVLTF.

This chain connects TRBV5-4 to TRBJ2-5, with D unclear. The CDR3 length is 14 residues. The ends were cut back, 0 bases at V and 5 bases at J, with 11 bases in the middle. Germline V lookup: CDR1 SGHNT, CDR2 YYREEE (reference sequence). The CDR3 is CASSLDSRMETQYF. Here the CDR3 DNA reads TGTGCCAGCAGCTTGGACTCCCGTATGGAGACCCAGTACTTC. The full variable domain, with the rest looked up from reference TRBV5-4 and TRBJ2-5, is ETGVTQSPTHLIKTRGQQVTLRCSSQSGHNTVSWYQQALGQGPQFIFQYYREEENGRGNFPPRFSGLQFPNYSSELNVNALELDDSALYLCASSLDSRMETQYFGPGTRLLVL.

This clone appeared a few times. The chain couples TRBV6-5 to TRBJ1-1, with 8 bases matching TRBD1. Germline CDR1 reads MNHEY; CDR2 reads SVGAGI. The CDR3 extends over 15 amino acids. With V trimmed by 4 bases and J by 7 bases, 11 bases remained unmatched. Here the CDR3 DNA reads TGTGCCAGCAGTTGGGACGGACAGGGTCCGGGTGAAGCTTTCTTT. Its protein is CASSWDGQGPGEAFF.

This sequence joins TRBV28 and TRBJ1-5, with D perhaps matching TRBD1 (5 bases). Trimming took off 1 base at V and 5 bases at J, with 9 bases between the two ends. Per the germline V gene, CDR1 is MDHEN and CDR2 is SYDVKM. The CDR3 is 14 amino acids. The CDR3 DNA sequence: TGTGCCAGCAGTTTATTTTCGGGGGATCAGCCCCAGCATTTT. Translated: CASSLFSGDQPQHF.

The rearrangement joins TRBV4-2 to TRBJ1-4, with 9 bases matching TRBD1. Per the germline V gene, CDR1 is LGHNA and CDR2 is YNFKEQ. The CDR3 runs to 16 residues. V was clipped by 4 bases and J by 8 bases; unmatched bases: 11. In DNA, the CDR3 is TGTGCCAGCAGCCGGGACAGGGAGTTTCGGAGGGAAAAACTGTTTTTT. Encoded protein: CASSRDREFRREKLFF.

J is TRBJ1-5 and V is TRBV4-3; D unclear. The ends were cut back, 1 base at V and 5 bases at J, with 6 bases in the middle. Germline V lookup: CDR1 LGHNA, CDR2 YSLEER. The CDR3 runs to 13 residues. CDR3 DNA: TGCGCCAGCAGCCAAGGACGGGATCAGCCCCAGCATTTT. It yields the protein CASSQGRDQPQHF.

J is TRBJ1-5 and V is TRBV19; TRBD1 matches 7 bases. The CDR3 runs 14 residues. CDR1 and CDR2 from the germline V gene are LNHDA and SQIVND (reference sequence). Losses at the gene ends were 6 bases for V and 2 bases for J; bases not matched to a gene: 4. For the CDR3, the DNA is TGTGCCAGTAGCTCAACAGGGGGCAATCAGCCCCAGCATTTT. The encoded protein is CASSSTGGNQPQHF.